This T cell receptor beta chain was captured in a study of T-cell reconstitution after alpha-beta-depleted transplantation in children. This clonotype has a handful of counts. Its target is not known. Preparation of the TCRbeta library involved a method that used unique molecular identifiers. A single record per CDR3 protein comes from TCRdb applying MiXCR to the PCR reads. This table holds about 1,000,000 distinct CDR3 sequences, about 29% found once. Germline CDR1 MNHEY, CDR2 SVGAGI. The CDR3 covers 16 residues. The junction had 8 bases not matched to a gene; V was cut back by 2 bases and J by 4 bases. Study-wide results and limits: Some patients showed high day-60 TCRbeta diversity, which derived from surviving recipient T cells and thymic progenitors. Several hundred expanded graft clones reportedly were the source of alpha-beta T cells about two months after transplant.

This sequence joins TRBV6-5 and TRBJ1-5; 7 bases map to TRBD1. This specimen was PBMCs, mostly from graft donor cells, taken 360 days after TCRalphabeta/CD19-depleted stem cell transplant. The receptor was derived from a boy younger than two who had a stem cell transplant for SCID, so the T cells may come from the graft donor. CDR3 sequence reads: CASSYAGTEPNQPQHF. In DNA, the CDR3 is TGTGCCAGCAGTTACGCTGGGACAGAGCCTAATCAGCCCCAGCATTTT.